A selection of T cell receptor beta chains follows, all from one sample in a study of cytomegalovirus exposure and HLA in healthy donors. Profiled with immunoSEQ multiplex PCR; TCRdb holds only in-frame clones, not every one. The sample has about 120,000 clones; roughly nine tenths are singletons. The sequenced sample consisted of PBMCs. The origin of the receptors is a woman aged 18-29 years in good health and CMV-seronegative. Each CDR3 is given with its conserved first and last residue. Fields, in order: CDR3 length, V gene, D gene, clone size, J gene, CDR3 DNA, CDR3 protein. The D gene is left open where the match is weak. The size of a clone is reported for some rows only, either as once, few or many, or as a class for expanded clones.

CDR3 length: 16; V gene: TRBV28; D gene: TRBD1; clone size: -; J gene: TRBJ1-6; CDR3 DNA: TGTGCCAGCAGTTCTCCCCGGGACAGGGGCTATTCACCCCTCCACTTT; CDR3 protein: CASSSPRDRGYSPLHF
CDR3 length: 15; V gene: TRBV9; D gene: TRBD1; clone size: -; J gene: TRBJ2-3; CDR3 DNA: TGTGCCAGCAGCGTTGCAGGGGGCGCGGGAGATACGCAGTATTTT; CDR3 protein: CASSVAGGAGDTQYF
CDR3 length: 18; V gene: TRBV28; D gene: TRBD2; clone size: -; J gene: TRBJ2-5; CDR3 DNA: TGTGCCAGCAGTTTAGCCCGAGGACTGGCGAGGGAGGGAGAGACCCAGTACTTC; CDR3 protein: CASSLARGLAREGETQYF
CDR3 length: 16; V gene: TRBV27; D gene: TRBD2; clone size: -; J gene: TRBJ2-1; CDR3 DNA: TGTGCCAGCAGTTGGACTAGCGGGAGCTCCTACAATGAGCAGTTCTTC; CDR3 protein: CASSWTSGSSYNEQFF
CDR3 length: 14; V gene: TRBV7-2; D gene: TRBD2; clone size: -; J gene: TRBJ2-7; CDR3 DNA: TGTGCCAGCAGCTTAGTACCCGGGAGGGGGGAGCAGTACTTC; CDR3 protein: CASSLVPGRGEQYF
CDR3 length: 13; V gene: TRBV2; D gene: -; clone size: few; J gene: TRBJ1-5; CDR3 DNA: TGTGCCAGCAGGGGGGCAGGTAATCAGCCCCAGCATTTT; CDR3 protein: CASRGAGNQPQHF
CDR3 length: 16; V gene: TRBV6-6; D gene: -; clone size: -; J gene: TRBJ2-1; CDR3 DNA: TGTGCCAGCATTGGGATGACAGGCGACTCCTACAATGAGCAGTTCTTC; CDR3 protein: CASIGMTGDSYNEQFF
CDR3 length: 15; V gene: TRBV5-1; D gene: -; clone size: -; J gene: TRBJ2-2; CDR3 DNA: TGCGCCAGCAGCTTCGGACAATTGAACACCGGGGAGCTGTTTTTT; CDR3 protein: CASSFGQLNTGELFF
CDR3 length: 14; V gene: TRBV7-6; D gene: TRBD2; clone size: -; J gene: TRBJ2-3; CDR3 DNA: TGTGCCAGCAGCTTAAATGGGCGGGAGGCAGCGCAGTATTTT; CDR3 protein: CASSLNGREAAQYF
CDR3 length: 13; V gene: TRBV7-8; D gene: -; clone size: once; J gene: TRBJ2-5; CDR3 DNA: TGTGCCAGCAGCTTACCTAGTTTCTCGACCCAGTACTTC; CDR3 protein: CASSLPSFSTQYF
CDR3 length: 15; V gene: TRBV6-5; D gene: -; clone size: -; J gene: TRBJ1-5; CDR3 DNA: TGTGCCAGCAGTACTGGGGGCGGGGGCCATCAGCCCCAGCATTTT; CDR3 protein: CASSTGGGGHQPQHF
CDR3 length: 14; V gene: TRBV5-6; D gene: -; clone size: -; J gene: TRBJ2-5; CDR3 DNA: TGTGCCAGCAGCTCTGGACCGGGGCAAGAGACCCAGTACTTC; CDR3 protein: CASSSGPGQETQYF
CDR3 length: 14; V gene: TRBV5-1; D gene: -; clone size: -; J gene: TRBJ2-1; CDR3 DNA: TGCGCCAGCAGCTTGGTGTCAGGGCGGAATGAGCAGTTCTTC; CDR3 protein: CASSLVSGRNEQFF
CDR3 length: 11; V gene: TRBV7-8; D gene: -; clone size: -; J gene: TRBJ2-1; CDR3 DNA: TGTGCCAGCAGCCTTGCGCGTGAGCAGTTCTTC; CDR3 protein: CASSLAREQFF
CDR3 length: 15; V gene: TRBV4-2; D gene: -; clone size: -; J gene: TRBJ1-3; CDR3 DNA: TGTGCCAGCAGCCAGGAAAGGACTGTTGGAAACACCATATATTTT; CDR3 protein: CASSQERTVGNTIYF
CDR3 length: 16; V gene: TRBV7-8; D gene: -; clone size: -; J gene: TRBJ2-2; CDR3 DNA: TGTGCCAGCAGCTTAATCCGTCTCCCGGGGGCCGGGGAGCTGTTTTTT; CDR3 protein: CASSLIRLPGAGELFF
CDR3 length: 13; V gene: TRBV7-9; D gene: -; clone size: -; J gene: TRBJ2-1; CDR3 DNA: TGTGCCCAAACCCAGGGCAGGGGCAATGAGCAGTTCTTC; CDR3 protein: CAQTQGRGNEQFF
CDR3 length: 12; V gene: TRBV14; D gene: -; clone size: -; J gene: TRBJ2-7; CDR3 DNA: TGTGCCAGCAGCCTTACAGGGATCGAGCAGTACTTC; CDR3 protein: CASSLTGIEQYF